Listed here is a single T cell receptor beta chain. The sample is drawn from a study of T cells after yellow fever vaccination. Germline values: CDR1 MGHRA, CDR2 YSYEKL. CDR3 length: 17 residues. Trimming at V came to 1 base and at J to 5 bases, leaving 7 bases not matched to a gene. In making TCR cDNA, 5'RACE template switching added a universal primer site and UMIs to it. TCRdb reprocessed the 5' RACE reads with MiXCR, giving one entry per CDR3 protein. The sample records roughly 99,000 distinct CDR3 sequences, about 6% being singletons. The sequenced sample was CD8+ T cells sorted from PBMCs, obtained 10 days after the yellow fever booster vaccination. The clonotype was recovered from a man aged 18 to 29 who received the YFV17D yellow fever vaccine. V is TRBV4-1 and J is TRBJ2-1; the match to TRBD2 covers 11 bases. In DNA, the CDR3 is TGCGCCAGCAGCCAAGTTGCCGGGACTAGCGGAAACAATGAGCAGTTCTTC. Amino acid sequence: CASSQVAGTSGNNEQFF.